This T cell receptor (beta chain) originates from a study of identical twins. TCRdb analysed the 5' RACE reads with MiXCR anew, one entry per CDR3 protein. The sample has 350,000 to 500,000 distinct CDR3 sequences; about a fifth are singletons. With 1 base removed from V and 3 bases from J, the gap between germline ends came to 6 bases. The CDR3 spans 13 residues. Germline CDR1 reads MNHNS; CDR2 reads SASEGT. Notes on the study in general: The authors drew conclusions from cross-sectional statistical analysis rather than following the same donors.

This clonotype was observed a handful of times. What it recognizes is unknown. The rearrangement uses TRBV6-1 and TRBJ1-2; D unclear. The receptor was derived from a man aged 50 or older in good health. Sequencing was done on a sample of naive T cells sorted from blood. CDR3 DNA: TGTGCCAGCAGTGAAGTGACCGACTATGGCTACACCTTC. This sequence encodes CASSEVTDYGYTF.